The 6 T cell receptor beta chains below all came from one sample that was sequenced in a study of shared clonotypes between healthy human individuals. Assay: immunoSEQ multiplex PCR; the TCRdb copy retains only in-frame clones and omits some. The profile shows about 680,000 clones, 60% to 80% of them singletons. The sequenced sample was memory CD4+ T cells sorted from blood. Subset of the sample: CD45RA-negative fraction. The receptors shown here come from a woman under 40 in good health.

The gene calls are TRBV11-3 and TRBJ2-7; TRBD2 is a possible D gene (6 bases). The germline gives CDR1 SGHNT, CDR2 YENEEA. V dropped 3 bases and J dropped 3 bases, with 9 bases sitting between them. The CDR3 has 13 residues. The CDR3 is CASSLGGNYEQYF. In DNA form, the CDR3 reads TGTGCCAGCAGCTTGGGGGGAAACTACGAGCAGTACTTC.

This chain uses TRBV5-1 with TRBJ2-7; 9 nucleotides match TRBD2. Trimming removed 5 bases from V and 0 bases from J; junction bases left unmatched: 6. CDR3 size: 15 residues. CDR1 is SGHRS, CDR2 YFSETQ, per germline. CDR3 nucleotides: TGCGCCAGCAGTTGGGCTAGCGGGACCTCCTACGAGCAGTACTTC. Translating it yields CASSWASGTSYEQYF.

The chain recombines TRBV6-6 with TRBJ1-1, with D perhaps TRBD1 (6 bases). The V gene lost 2 bases and the J gene lost 0 bases, with 7 bases spanning the gap. The CDR3 sequence is 14 residues long. Germline V gene data show CDR1 as MNHNY and CDR2 as SVGAGI (reference sequence). The CDR3 nucleotides are TGTGCCAGCAGTTACCGGGGGCTGAACACTGAAGCTTTCTTT. Its translation: CASSYRGLNTEAFF.

This clone was seen only once. V gene TRBV27 combines with J gene TRBJ2-5, with TRBD2 matching over 7 bases. The CDR3 length is 13 residues. Germline lookup yields CDR1 MNHEY and CDR2 SMNVEV (reference sequence). V was pared by 6 bases and J by 5 bases, with 6 bases of the junction left unmatched. This CDR3 is CASSRTRAETQYF. The CDR3 DNA is TGTGCCAGCAGCAGGACTAGGGCTGAGACCCAGTACTTC.

The gene calls are TRBV10-3 and TRBJ1-4, with 9 bases matching TRBD1. Germline CDR1 is ENHRY and CDR2 is SYGVKD. This CDR3 spans 16 amino acids. After removal of 4 bases from V and 5 bases from J, the junction contained 8 bases not matched to a gene. The CDR3 sequence: CAISALVGQGNEKLFF. CDR3 bases: TGTGCCATCAGTGCCCTAGTTGGACAGGGGAATGAAAAACTGTTTTTT.

The J gene is TRBJ1-4, the V gene TRBV7-9; 11 bases line up with TRBD1. Germline CDR1 SEHNR, CDR2 FQNEAQ (reference sequence). With 5 bases clipped from V and 1 base from J, the junction kept 6 bases outside the gene matches. The CDR3 sequence is 17 residues long. CDR3 nucleotide sequence: TGTGCCAGCAGCGTGGGGGACAGGGGGATAACTAATGAAAAACTGTTTTTT. This translates into CASSVGDRGITNEKLFF.